These 6 T cell receptor beta chains were sequenced from one sample in a study of shared clonotypes between healthy human individuals (dated by TCRdb to between 2020 and 2021). The library was generated by the immunoSEQ multiplex PCR assay. Here the immuneACCESS table is served through TCRdb, limited to in-frame sequences with V and J called. Missing clones are a known gap in these copies; in checked studies unresolved V genes cover under half, and the rest lacks a known reason. A total of roughly 1.4 million clones appear in this sample, around 98.5% of them only once. The top ten constitute around 0.38% of the sample. Sample: naive CD4+ T cells sorted from blood. Sample cell subset or site, as interpreted from the label and publication: CD45RA+ positively selected. The receptors were gathered from a man in his thirties or forties in good health.

V usage is TRBV7-2 and J usage is TRBJ1-5, with a possible D match to TRBD1 (6 bases). Trimming left V 5 bases short and J 13 bases short, with 15 bases between. Per germline, CDR1 SGHTA and CDR2 FQGNSA. This CDR3 is 12 amino acids long. The CDR3 coding sequence is TGTGCCAGCAGCCAACAGGGAGCAGCTCAGCATTTT. Amino acids: CASSQQGAAQHF.

CDR3 coding DNA: TGTGCCAGCAGCTTGGATCGGCGGGGCGCAAGCAATCAGCCCCAGCATTTT. It is translated as CASSLDRRGASNQPQHF. J is TRBJ1-5 and V is TRBV5-8, with D possibly TRBD1 on 5 matching bases. Germline values: CDR1 SGHTS, CDR2 YDEGEE. V was pared by 0 bases and J by 1 base, with 14 bases between. The CDR3 has 17 amino acids.

The chain joins TRBV29-1 to TRBJ2-1; D gene unclear. V lost 6 bases and J 3 bases, leaving 18 bases between the germline ends. Germline CDR1 reads SQVTM; CDR2 reads ANQGSEA. The CDR3 is 15 amino acids. CDR3: CSVGPRVSSYNEQFF. Written as DNA, the CDR3 is TGCAGCGTCGGCCCTCGGGTAAGCAGCTACAATGAGCAGTTCTTC.

The chain couples TRBV5-3 to TRBJ2-1; D uncertain. TRBV5-3 is given ORF status, its function remaining uncertain. Trimming removed 4 bases from V and 1 base from J, with 6 bases in between. CDR3 length: 13 amino acids. The CDR3 sequence: CARSTRSYNEQFF. The CDR3 DNA reads as TGTGCCAGAAGCACCCGGTCCTACAATGAGCAGTTCTTC.

This clone came up once. This chain joins TRBV4-2 and TRBJ1-4; TRBD1 is a possible D gene (6 bases). The germline CDR1 and CDR2 sequences are LGHNA and YNFKEQ. Trimming removed 4 bases at V and 3 bases at J, with 15 bases between. There are 16 residues in the CDR3. CDR3 region: CASSPGHDPANEKLFF. The CDR3 DNA reads as TGTGCCAGCAGCCCGGGACACGACCCGGCTAATGAAAAACTGTTTTTT.

The gene calls are TRBV5-6 and TRBJ2-5; 13 bases are a match to TRBD2. With 4 bases clipped from V and 5 bases from J, the junction kept 11 bases outside the gene matches. CDR3 length: 17 amino acids. Per the germline V gene, CDR1 is SGHDT and CDR2 is YYEEEE. CDR3 coding DNA: TGTGCCAGCAGCATCGGGACTAGCGGGAATGGTCAGGAGACCCAGTACTTC. Protein: CASSIGTSGNGQETQYF.